These 11 T cell receptor beta chains were all obtained from the same sample, sequenced in a study of blood T cell repertoires in COVID-19. TCRdb's copy holds only in-frame clones and misses some; the assay was immunoSEQ multiplex PCR. The data contain roughly 380,000 clones, approximately 89% of them singletons. Sequencing was done on a sample of PBMCs or T cells enriched from blood (not recorded which). These receptors were taken from a man aged 25-45 years who had recovered from COVID-19.

The chain has TRBV5-4 and TRBJ2-7, with 7 bases fitting TRBD1. CDR3 length equals 15 residues. Per the germline V gene, CDR1 is SGHNT and CDR2 is YYREEE (reference sequence). V lost 4 bases and J lost 0; bases outside the gene matches: 7. The CDR3 nucleotides are TGTGCCAGCAGCCCCAGACAGGGCCTCTCCTACGAGCAGTACTTC. It yields the protein CASSPRQGLSYEQYF.

This clone was picked up a small number of times. Germline and junction disagree at one end, which may indicate a read error. The V gene is TRBV6-1, the J gene TRBJ1-3; D is ambiguous. This CDR3 comprises 15 residues. CDR1 and CDR2 (germline): MNHNS, SASEGT. Here the CDR3 DNA reads TGTGCCAGCAGTGAAGCGCTAGTGTCGGTACGTCGGATGCGTTTT. Its translation: CASSEALVSVRRMRF.

The chain employs TRBV12-3 or TRBV12-4 and TRBJ1-1; TRBD1 aligns across 8 bases. J lost 8 bases, V lost 7 bases, and 9 bases had no gene match. The CDR3 is 13 amino acids. This chain's CDR3 is CASTRQGPREAFF. The CDR3 DNA is TGTGCCAGCACCCGACAGGGGCCTCGCGAAGCTTTCTTT.

The chain has TRBV12-3 or TRBV12-4 and TRBJ2-1; D gene ambiguous. The CDR3 consists of 13 residues. Between the trimmed V and J ends, which lost 8 bases and 0 bases, there was a span of 8 bases. The CDR3 bases are TGTGCCAGCCGAACTCACTCCTACAATGAGCAGTTCTTC. Its translation: CASRTHSYNEQFF.

The rearrangement uses TRBV12-3 or TRBV12-4 and TRBJ1-2, with a weak D call TRBD1 (6 bases). Trimming took 6 bases from V and 3 from J, leaving 11 bases between them. This CDR3 has 13 amino acids. This chain's CDR3 is CASRLGADYGYTF. CDR3 bases: TGTGCCAGCAGGTTGGGGGCCGACTATGGCTACACCTTC.

The chain has TRBV6-1 and TRBJ2-7; 12 bases agree with TRBD1. Germline V gene lookup returns CDR1 MNHNS and CDR2 SASEGT. V gave up 0 bases and J gave up 7 bases; unmatched junction bases: 7. CDR3 length: 16 residues. The CDR3 region is CASSEAIGTGGKEQYF. The CDR3 DNA sequence: TGTGCCAGCAGTGAAGCGATTGGGACAGGGGGCAAGGAGCAGTACTTC.

This clone came up once. The chain joins TRBV19 to TRBJ2-2, with 10 bases identical to TRBD1. Germline assignment: CDR1 LNHDA and CDR2 SQIVND (reference sequence). The CDR3 runs 15 residues. The junction had 6 bases not matched to a gene; V was cut back by 6 bases and J by 5 bases. The CDR3 bases are TGTGCCAGTAGCAGGACAGGGGGTAATACCGGGGAGCTGTTTTTT. Translating it yields CASSRTGGNTGELFF.

This clone was counted a few times. The V call is TRBV5-1, the J call TRBJ1-1, with a tentative D call TRBD1 (5 bases). CDR3 length: 15 amino acids. Germline CDR1 and CDR2: SGHRS and YFSETQ. V shed 6 bases and J shed 1 base, with 16 bases lying between them. The DNA for the CDR3 is TGCGCCAGCACCTGGGGGGTGACAGCGAACACTGAAGCTTTCTTT. Amino acids: CASTWGVTANTEAFF.

The gene calls are TRBV6-2 or TRBV6-3 and TRBJ2-1; TRBD1 matches at 10 bases. Germline lookup yields CDR1 MNHEY and CDR2 SVGEGT. The CDR3 has 20 residues. V was clipped by 6 bases and J by 2 bases; unmatched bases: 19. This CDR3 is CASSLYLGQGIGFAYNEQFF. For the CDR3, the DNA is TGTGCCAGCAGCCTTTACTTGGGACAGGGGATCGGGTTTGCCTACAATGAGCAGTTCTTC.

This sequence joins TRBV27 and TRBJ2-7; 9 bases are a match to TRBD1. The CDR3 covers 14 residues. Germline V gene sequence: CDR1 MNHEY, CDR2 SMNVEV (reference sequence). Trimming cost V 7 bases and J 1 base; bases outside gene matches: 5. The CDR3: CASKGQGVSYEQYF. The DNA of the CDR3 is TGTGCCAGCAAGGGACAGGGAGTATCCTACGAGCAGTACTTC.

V and J are TRBV19 and TRBJ1-6; D is perhaps TRBD1 (6 bases). V was pared by 4 bases and J by 6 bases, with 13 bases between. Germline CDR1 reads LNHDA; CDR2 reads SQIVND (reference sequence). This CDR3 has 15 amino acids. The CDR3 reads CASSTGAAGNSPLHF. The DNA for the CDR3 is TGTGCCAGTAGTACAGGGGCGGCAGGTAATTCACCCCTCCACTTT.